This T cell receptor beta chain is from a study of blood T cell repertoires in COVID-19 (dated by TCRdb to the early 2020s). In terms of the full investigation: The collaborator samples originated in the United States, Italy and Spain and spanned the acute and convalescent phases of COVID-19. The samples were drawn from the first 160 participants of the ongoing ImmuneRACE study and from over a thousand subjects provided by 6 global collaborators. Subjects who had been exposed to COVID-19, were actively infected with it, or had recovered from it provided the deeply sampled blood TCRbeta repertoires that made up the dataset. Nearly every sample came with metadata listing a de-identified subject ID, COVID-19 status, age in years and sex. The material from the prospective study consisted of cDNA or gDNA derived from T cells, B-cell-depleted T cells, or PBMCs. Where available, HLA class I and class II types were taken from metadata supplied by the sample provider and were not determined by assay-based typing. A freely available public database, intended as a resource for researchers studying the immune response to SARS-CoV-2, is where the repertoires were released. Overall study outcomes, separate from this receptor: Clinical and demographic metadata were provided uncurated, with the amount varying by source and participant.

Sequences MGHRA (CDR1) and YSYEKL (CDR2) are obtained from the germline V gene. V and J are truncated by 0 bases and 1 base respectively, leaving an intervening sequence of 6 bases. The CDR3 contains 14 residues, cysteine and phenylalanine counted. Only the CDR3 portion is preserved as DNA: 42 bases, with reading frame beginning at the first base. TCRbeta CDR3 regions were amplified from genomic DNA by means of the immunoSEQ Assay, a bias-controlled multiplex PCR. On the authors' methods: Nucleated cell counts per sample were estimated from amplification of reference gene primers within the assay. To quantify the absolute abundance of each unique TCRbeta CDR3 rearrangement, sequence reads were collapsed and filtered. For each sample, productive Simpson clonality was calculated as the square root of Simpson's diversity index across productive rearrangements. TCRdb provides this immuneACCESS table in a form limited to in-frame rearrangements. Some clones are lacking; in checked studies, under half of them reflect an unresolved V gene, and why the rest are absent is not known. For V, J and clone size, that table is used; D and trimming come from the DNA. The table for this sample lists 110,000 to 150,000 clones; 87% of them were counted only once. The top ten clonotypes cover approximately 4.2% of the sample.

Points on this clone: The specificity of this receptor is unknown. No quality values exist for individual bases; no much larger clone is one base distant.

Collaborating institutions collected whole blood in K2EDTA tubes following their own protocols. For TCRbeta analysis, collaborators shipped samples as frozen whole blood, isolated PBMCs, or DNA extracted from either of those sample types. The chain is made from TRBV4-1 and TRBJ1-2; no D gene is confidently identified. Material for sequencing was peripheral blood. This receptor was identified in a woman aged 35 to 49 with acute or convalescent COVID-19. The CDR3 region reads CASSQDDFNYGYTF. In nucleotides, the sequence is TGCGCCAGCAGCCAAGATGACTTTAACTATGGCTACACCTTC.